This T cell receptor beta chain originates from a study of shared clonotypes between healthy human individuals. Findings of the study overall: Estimated clonotype richness was generally higher in naive than memory subsets.

Data came from immunoSEQ multiplex PCR; TCRdb stores just in-frame clones and leaves some out. The sample has fewer than 1.6 million clones, approximately 98.5% seen once. Between the trimmed V and J ends, which lost 6 bases and 1 base, there was a span of 12 bases. The CDR3 is 14 amino acids. Germline CDR1 reads MNHEY; CDR2 reads SVGAGI. Comment on this clone: Its antigen is not identified.

This TCR came from a man aged 25 to 40 in good health. This chain connects TRBV6-5 to TRBJ1-1; no definite D call. Sample: naive CD4+ T cells sorted from blood. Subset noted: CD45RA+ positively selected. This CDR3 is CASSTFAGNTEAFF. The CDR3 DNA reads TGTGCCAGCAGCACCTTTGCCGGGAACACTGAAGCTTTCTTT.